This T cell receptor beta chain appears in the sequencing data of a study of T cells after yellow fever vaccination. J gave up 5 bases and V 1 base, and 11 bases lay outside the gene matches. This CDR3 has 16 residues. This clonotype has at least ten counts. Its antigen remains unknown. General study findings and limits: CD4 and CD8 compartments shared a small share of clonotypes, likely from convergent recombination. FACS-sorted repertoires could contain abundant clonotypes contaminating from the bulk population. In post-booster samples, most primary-vaccination clones reappeared (approximately 97% CD4, approximately 91% CD8).

TCRdb passed the 5' RACE reads through MiXCR, listing each CDR3 protein once. The sample has approximately 70,000 distinct CDR3 sequences, around 7% seen once. This sequence joins TRBV12-3 or TRBV12-4 and TRBJ2-7; 7 positions match TRBD1. The material was CD8+ T cells sorted from PBMCs, obtained less than 11 days after the first yellow fever vaccination. This sequence originates from a young man who received the YFV17D yellow fever vaccine. The CDR3 DNA is TGTGCCAGCAGTTTAGTGCTTGGGGACAGCAGCCACGAGCAGTACTTC. This gives the protein CASSLVLGDSSHEQYF.